The 31 T cell receptor beta chains listed next were all sequenced from one sample in a study of blood T cell repertoires in COVID-19. Clones were read by immunoSEQ multiplex PCR, and TCRdb kept only the in-frame ones, dropping some. Of fewer than 300,000 clones in the sample, roughly nine tenths were seen once. Sequencing was performed on peripheral blood. These receptors were collected from a woman aged 25 to 39 with COVID-19, enrolled during active disease.

The CDR3 DNA sequence: TGTGCCAGCAGCTTGGGACATATGAACACTGAAGCTTTCTTT. It translates to CASSLGHMNTEAFF. This rearrangement joins TRBV7-2 to TRBJ1-1; D might be TRBD1 (6 bases). The CDR3 spans 14 residues. The V gene's germline CDR1 is SGHTA and CDR2 FQGNSA. V lost 3 bases and J lost 0, with 8 bases in between.

This clone was observed a single time. The chain is built from TRBV7-8 and TRBJ2-3, with 9 bases identical to TRBD2. The trim removed 1 base at V and 3 bases at J, leaving 8 bases unmatched. Germline assignment: CDR1 SGHVS and CDR2 FQNEAQ. CDR3 length equals 17 residues. CDR3 sequence: CASSLGVAGEGTDTQYF. The CDR3, as DNA: TGTGCCAGCAGCTTAGGGGTAGCGGGGGAGGGAACAGATACGCAGTATTTT.

The genes are TRBV5-6 and TRBJ2-1; a weak D match, TRBD2 (6 bases). CDR3 length: 14 amino acids. V dropped 3 bases and J dropped 8 bases, with 15 bases sitting between them. Germline CDR1 reads SGHDT; CDR2 reads YYEEEE. The CDR3, as DNA: TGTGCCAGCAGCTCGAGACTAGGGGAGGATGAGCAGTTCTTC. Its protein is CASSSRLGEDEQFF. The full variable domain, completed using reference TRBV5-6 and TRBJ2-1, is DAGVTQSPTHLIKTRGQQVTLRCSPKSGHDTVSWYQQALGQGPQFIFQYYEEEERQRGNFPDRFSGHQFPNYSSELNVNALLLGDSALYLCASSSRLGEDEQFFGPGTRLTVL.

The table lists this clone with a count of one. The chain carries TRBV6-6 and TRBJ2-7; 7 bases match TRBD2. CDR1 and CDR2 from the germline V gene are MNHNY and SVGAGI (reference sequence). The CDR3 is made up of 11 amino acids. With V trimmed by 6 bases and J by 4 bases, 0 bases remained unmatched. The CDR3: CASSGGYEQYF. In DNA form, the CDR3 reads TGTGCCAGCAGCGGGGGGTACGAGCAGTACTTC.

The V call is TRBV21-1, the J call TRBJ1-6; the table gives TRBD1 as D, unverified against the DNA. TRBV21-1 is termed a pseudogene. The CDR3 has 19 residues. This CDR3 reads CASSSRLTGSSSYNSPLHF. The CDR3 DNA follows: TGTGCCAGCAGCTCCAGACTGACAGGTTCCAGCTCCTATAATTCACCCCTCCACTTT.

V is TRBV23-1 and J is TRBJ2-7, with a weak D call TRBD2 (6 bases). TRBV23-1 falls under the ORF class, with uncertain function. Trimming took off 2 bases at V and 0 bases at J, with 14 bases between the two ends. This CDR3 spans 16 amino acids. For the CDR3, the DNA is TGCGCCAGCAGTCAAACTGGGACTCAGAGCTCCTACGAGCAGTACTTC. Protein product: CASSQTGTQSSYEQYF.

The chain uses TRBV18 and TRBJ2-7; 7 bases match TRBD1. The CDR3 has 13 amino acids. Germline assignment: CDR1 KGHSH and CDR2 LQKENI. Losses at the gene ends were 4 bases for V and 3 bases for J; bases not matched to a gene: 3. The CDR3, as DNA: TGTGCCAGCTCACGGGACAGCCTCTACGAGCAGTACTTC. Encoded protein: CASSRDSLYEQYF. Complete variable domain (other parts from reference TRBV18 and TRBJ2-7): NAGVMQNPRHLVRRRGQEARLRCSPMKGHSHVYWYRQLPEEGLKFMVYLQKENIIDESGMPKERFSAEFPKEGPSILRIQQVVRGDSAAYFCASSRDSLYEQYFGPGTRLTVT.

The V and J genes are TRBV5-1 and TRBJ1-3; D is possibly TRBD1 (5 bases). Deletions cut 5 bases from V and 2 bases from J, with 8 bases between. Germline V gives CDR1 SGHRS, CDR2 YFSETQ. The CDR3 is made up of 13 amino acids. The CDR3 DNA is TGCGCCAGCAGGTTAGGGGCTGGAAACACCATATATTTT. Translated, it gives CASRLGAGNTIYF.

The chain is built from TRBV5-4 and TRBJ2-7; 13 bases agree with TRBD2. Looked up from germline, CDR1 is SGHNT and CDR2 is YYREEE (reference sequence). The V segment lost 4 bases and the J segment 5 bases; nucleotides outside the gene matches: 6. The CDR3 sequence is 15 residues long. The CDR3 sequence is CASSRWTSGSDEQYF. The CDR3 nucleotides read TGTGCCAGCAGCCGTTGGACTAGCGGGAGCGACGAGCAGTACTTC.

V is TRBV28 and J is TRBJ1-1; 9 nucleotides line up with TRBD1. Germline CDR1 MDHEN, CDR2 SYDVKM. This CDR3 contains 19 residues. After removal of 6 bases from V and 1 base from J, the junction contained 18 bases not matched to a gene. The CDR3, as DNA: TGTGCCAGCAGCTCACCCCCTCGGACAGGGGCGCTGAGGAACACTGAAGCTTTCTTT. This encodes CASSSPPRTGALRNTEAFF.

V usage is TRBV7-2 and J usage is TRBJ1-2; D might be TRBD1 (5 bases). CDR3 length: 14 amino acids. CDR1 and CDR2 (germline): SGHTA, FQGNSA. Trimming pared 0 bases from V and 4 bases from J, leaving 9 bases between. CDR3 nucleotide sequence: TGTGCCAGCAGCTTAGCGGAAGGGGTCTATGGCTACACCTTC. This codes for CASSLAEGVYGYTF.

V and J are TRBV7-2 and TRBJ1-2; D is perhaps TRBD1 (5 bases). The V and J ends lost 1 base and 3 bases respectively, with 12 bases between them. CDR1 SGHTA and CDR2 FQGNSA come from the germline V gene. This CDR3 has 15 residues. The CDR3 region is CASSLEWGADYGYTF. The DNA of the CDR3 is TGTGCCAGCAGCTTAGAATGGGGCGCGGACTATGGCTACACCTTC. Full variable domain (remainder filled in from reference TRBV7-2 and TRBJ1-2): GAGVSQSPSNKVTEKGKDVELRCDPISGHTALYWYRQSLGQGLEFLIYFQGNSAPDKSGLPSDRFSAERTGGSVSTLTIQRTQQEDSAVYLCASSLEWGADYGYTFGSGTRLTVV.

This clone has a single count. The V gene is TRBV5-1, the J gene TRBJ2-2; 7 bases fit TRBD2. The V and J ends lost 7 bases and 4 bases, in that order; junction bases with no gene match: 7. There are 14 residues in the CDR3. Germline V CDR1 and CDR2: SGHRS, YFSETQ. CDR3 sequence reads: CASHRAGVTGELFF. The CDR3, as DNA: TGCGCCAGCCACCGGGCGGGAGTCACCGGGGAGCTGTTTTTT.

This chain links TRBV7-6 with TRBJ2-5, with D perhaps TRBD2 (6 bases). The CDR3 totals 16 residues. Germline loops: CDR1 SGHVS, CDR2 FNYEAQ. The V end lost 4 bases, the J end lost 2 bases, and 17 bases lay between the germline ends. DNA for the CDR3: TGTGCCAGCAGCTCTTGGGCACTAAGCGGGCAAGAGACCCAGTACTTC. This sequence encodes CASSSWALSGQETQYF.

The rearrangement joins TRBV2 to TRBJ2-5; 9 nucleotides align to TRBD1. V lost 6 bases and J lost 5; bases outside the gene matches: 13. This CDR3 is built from 16 residues. Per germline, CDR1 SNHLY and CDR2 FYNNEI. The DNA for the CDR3 is TGTGCCAGCAGAATCACAGGGGGCGCGTCTGATGAGACCCAGTACTTC. Translated, it gives CASRITGGASDETQYF.

The chain joins TRBV5-1 to TRBJ2-3; TRBD2 agrees at 11 bases. With V trimmed by 4 bases and J by 6 bases, 7 bases remained unmatched. Germline assignment: CDR1 SGHRS and CDR2 YFSETQ. The CDR3 sequence is 15 residues long. The CDR3: CASSVTSGDSDTQYF. In nucleotides, the CDR3 is TGCGCCAGCAGCGTGACTAGCGGGGATTCGGATACGCAGTATTTT.

The chain employs TRBV11-3 and TRBJ2-3, with 7 bases that match TRBD1. This CDR3 has 14 amino acids. Losses at the gene ends were 5 bases for V and 6 bases for J; bases not matched to a gene: 8. Germline assignment: CDR1 SGHNT and CDR2 YENEEA. CDR3 DNA sequence: TGTGCCAGCAGCATTGGACAGGCACCCGATACGCAGTATTTT. It encodes CASSIGQAPDTQYF.

The chain is built from TRBV2 and TRBJ2-3; 11 bases match TRBD2. Trimming took 6 bases from V and 3 from J; bases not matched to a gene: 14. This CDR3 has 18 amino acids. Germline V gene lookup returns CDR1 SNHLY and CDR2 FYNNEI. CDR3 loop: CASSPGRLAGGRTDTQYF. As DNA, the CDR3 is TGTGCCAGCAGCCCCGGGCGGCTAGCGGGAGGTAGGACAGATACGCAGTATTTT.

This chain links TRBV30 with TRBJ1-1, with a tentative D call TRBD1 (6 bases). The V end was cut by 4 bases, the J end by 4 bases, with 13 bases between. The germline V gene encodes CDR1 GTSNPN and CDR2 SVGIG (reference sequence). This CDR3 is 13 amino acids long. The CDR3 spells CAWNRAVATEAFF. The CDR3 coding sequence is TGTGCCTGGAACAGGGCAGTCGCCACTGAAGCTTTCTTT.

This chain links TRBV5-4 with TRBJ1-1, with D unclear. This CDR3 is built from 14 residues. Per germline, CDR1 SGHNT and CDR2 YYREEE (reference sequence). V was clipped by 4 bases and J by 1 base, with 11 bases between them. The CDR3 DNA sequence: TGTGCCAGCAGCCGAGAACTTGGGAACACTGAAGCTTTCTTT. It codes for CASSRELGNTEAFF.

The J gene is TRBJ2-3, the V gene TRBV10-3; a weak D match, TRBD2 (5 bases). V gave up 5 bases and J gave up 0 bases, with 9 bases separating them. The CDR3 has 14 amino acids. The germline V gene encodes CDR1 ENHRY and CDR2 SYGVKD. CDR3 region: CAISFDYSTDTQYF. DNA for the CDR3: TGTGCCATCAGTTTTGACTACAGCACAGATACGCAGTATTTT.

About this clone: Other DNA sequences in the same sample also yield this CDR3. V gene TRBV5-1 combines with J gene TRBJ1-1; TRBD1 matches 7 bases. Germline-derived CDR1 and CDR2 are SGHRS and YFSETQ. The CDR3 sequence is 15 residues long. Trimming at V came to 0 bases and at J to 1 base, leaving 3 bases not matched to a gene. The CDR3 is CASSLEGARNTEAFF. CDR3 in DNA: TGCGCCAGCAGCTTGGAGGGGGCGCGGAACACTGAAGCTTTCTTT.

The rearrangement links TRBV19 to TRBJ2-3; 11 nucleotides align to TRBD2. Trimming cost V 4 bases and J 1 base; bases outside gene matches: 7. Germline loops: CDR1 LNHDA, CDR2 SQIVND (reference sequence). The CDR3 spans 17 residues. The CDR3 region has the DNA TGTGCCAGTAGTAAAAGGGGGACTAGCGGAGGCACAGATACGCAGTATTTT. Protein: CASSKRGTSGGTDTQYF.

The chain uses TRBV6-1 and TRBJ2-1, with 8 bases aligning to TRBD2. Germline values: CDR1 MNHNS, CDR2 SASEGT. V shed 4 bases and J 5 bases; nucleotides not matched to a gene: 4. The CDR3 consists of 14 residues. This chain's CDR3 is CASSAAGVNNEQFF. In nucleotides, the CDR3 is TGTGCCAGCAGTGCAGCGGGAGTCAACAATGAGCAGTTCTTC.

CDR3 in DNA: TGTGCCAGCAGCTCCGGGACTCGCTCCTACGAGCAGTACTTC. Translated, it gives CASSSGTRSYEQYF. The rearrangement uses TRBV5-4 and TRBJ2-7, with a possible D match to TRBD2 (6 bases). Germline CDR1 is SGHNT and CDR2 is YYREEE (reference sequence). V was cut by 3 bases and J by 0 bases, with 10 bases left in between. This CDR3 comprises 14 residues.

The J gene is TRBJ2-1, the V gene TRBV28; D may be TRBD2 (6 bases). V dropped 2 bases and J dropped 6 bases, with 17 bases sitting between them. The CDR3 extends over 16 amino acids. Germline CDR1 and CDR2: MDHEN and SYDVKM. The CDR3 protein is CASSLGSGLLSNEQFF. The CDR3 DNA sequence: TGTGCCAGCAGTTTAGGATCGGGACTCCTAAGCAATGAGCAGTTCTTC.

This clone was recorded once. The chain recombines TRBV27 with TRBJ1-5; tentative D call: TRBD1 (5 bases). The CDR3 runs to 15 residues. Trimming left V 2 bases short and J 3 bases short, with 11 bases between. The germline V gene has CDR1 MNHEY and CDR2 SMNVEV (reference sequence). The CDR3 DNA follows: TGTGCCAGCAGTTTACTAGGGGCTAACAATCAGCCCCAGCATTTT. It encodes CASSLLGANNQPQHF.

This clone was detected a few times. V gene TRBV7-3 combines with J gene TRBJ2-2; TRBD2 matches at 16 bases. The CDR3 spans 20 residues. The V gene's germline CDR1 is SGHTA and CDR2 FQGTGA. With 1 base clipped from V and 5 bases from J, the junction kept 10 bases outside the gene matches. The CDR3 DNA is TGTGCCAGCAGCTTAATGGTGGGACTAGCGGGAGGGAAGAAGACCGGGGAGCTGTTTTTT. Its translation is CASSLMVGLAGGKKTGELFF. The whole variable domain, remainder taken from reference TRBV7-3 and TRBJ2-2, is GAGVSQTPSNKVTEKGKYVELRCDPISGHTALYWYRQSLGQGPEFLIYFQGTGAADDSGLPNDRFFAVRPEGSVSTLKIQRTERGDSAVYLCASSLMVGLAGGKKTGELFFGEGSRLTVL.

This clone is medium-sized within its sample. The CDR3 DNA follows: TGCGCCAGCAGCTGGGGACAGGGAGCTGAAAAACTGTTTTTT. As protein: CASSWGQGAEKLFF. The chain links TRBV5-1 to TRBJ1-4; 9 nucleotides line up with TRBD1. CDR3 length equals 14 residues. V lost 3 bases and J lost 7; bases outside the gene matches: 4. Germline V gives CDR1 SGHRS, CDR2 YFSETQ. The full variable domain, rest sourced from reference TRBV5-1 and TRBJ1-4, is KAGVTQTPRYLIKTRGQQVTLSCSPISGHRSVSWYQQTPGQGLQFLFEYFSETQRNKGNFPGRFSGRQFSNSRSEMNVSTLELGDSALYLCASSWGQGAEKLFFGSGTQLSVL.

The V and J genes are TRBV7-9 and TRBJ1-1, with TRBD1 identical over 8 bases. CDR1 and CDR2 (germline): SEHNR, FQNEAQ (reference sequence). CDR3 length: 14 residues. The ends lost 5 bases at V and 4 bases at J; junction bases unmatched: 6. The DNA of the CDR3 is TGTGCCAGCAGCCCCTCAGGGGGCGGCACTGAAGCTTTCTTT. Translated, it gives CASSPSGGGTEAFF.

This clone appeared a single time. The V call is TRBV5-1, the J call TRBJ2-2, with a weak D call TRBD2 (6 bases). CDR3 length equals 16 residues. CDR1 is SGHRS and CDR2 is YFSETQ in the germline V gene. Between the trimmed V and J ends, which lost 2 bases and 2 bases, there was a span of 13 bases. CDR3 loop: CASSFRTGANTGELFF. CDR3 coding DNA: TGCGCCAGCAGCTTCCGGACGGGAGCAAACACCGGGGAGCTGTTTTTT.